The rows below give T cell receptor beta chains drawn from one sample of a study of blood T cell repertoires in COVID-19. Assay: immunoSEQ multiplex PCR; the TCRdb copy retains only in-frame clones and omits some. Here the sample spans around 300,000 clones, about 86% being singletons. The sample was peripheral blood. These receptors all stem from an older woman with COVID-19, enrolled during active disease. Each CDR3 is given with its conserved first and last residue. A D gene is named only where the DNA matches it firmly. Size is stated for part of the rows, as once, few or many counts, or as a class when the clone is expanded.

D gene: .
J gene: TRBJ1-2
V gene: TRBV7-3
clone size: once
CDR3 DNA: TGTGCCAGCAGCTTAACGGCGGCAGGGGACGGCTACACCTTC
CDR3 protein: CASSLTAAGDGYTF

D gene: TRBD1
J gene: TRBJ1-1
V gene: TRBV28
clone size: few
CDR3 DNA: TGTGCCAGCAGTTTACTCTTAGGACAGGGAGAAGCTTTCTTT
CDR3 protein: CASSLLLGQGEAFF

D gene: TRBD2
J gene: TRBJ2-7
V gene: TRBV7-2
clone size: once
CDR3 DNA: TGTGCCAGCAGGAATAGCGGGGGGGCTGACGAGCAGTACTTC
CDR3 protein: CASRNSGGADEQYF

D gene: .
J gene: TRBJ2-3
V gene: TRBV6-5
clone size: .
CDR3 DNA: TGTGCCAGCAGGCCCGTAGGGGGGGTGACGGATACGCAGTATTTT
CDR3 protein: CASRPVGGVTDTQYF

D gene: TRBD1
J gene: TRBJ1-1
V gene: TRBV10-1
clone size: once
CDR3 DNA: TGCGCCAGCGGTGGTCACCGGGACAGAAAGGTCAGCACTGAAGCTTTCTTT
CDR3 protein: CASGGHRDRKVSTEAFF

D gene: .
J gene: TRBJ1-1
V gene: TRBV9
clone size: .
CDR3 DNA: TGTGCCAGCAGCGTAGATCACAGCATGAACACTGAAGCTTTCTTT
CDR3 protein: CASSVDHSMNTEAFF

D gene: .
J gene: TRBJ2-6
V gene: TRBV6-4
clone size: .
CDR3 DNA: TGTGCCAGCTCAGACTCTGGGGCCAACGTCCTGACTTTC
CDR3 protein: CASSDSGANVLTF

D gene: .
J gene: TRBJ1-1
V gene: TRBV12-3/TRBV12-4
clone size: .
CDR3 DNA: TGTGCCAGCAGCCTAGGGGGAGCTTTCTTT
CDR3 protein: CASSLGGAFF

D gene: .
J gene: TRBJ1-1
V gene: TRBV7-9
clone size: .
CDR3 DNA: TGTGCCAGCAGCTTAGGGCCACAGGGACCCAACACTGAAGCTTTCTTT
CDR3 protein: CASSLGPQGPNTEAFF

D gene: TRBD1
J gene: TRBJ2-3
V gene: TRBV18
clone size: .
CDR3 DNA: TGTGCCAGCTCACCCGGGACAGGGAGAGTAGATACGCAGTATTTT
CDR3 protein: CASSPGTGRVDTQYF

D gene: .
J gene: TRBJ2-1
V gene: TRBV7-9
clone size: few
CDR3 DNA: TGTGCCAGCAGCCTCGGCAGGGCCAATGAGCAGTTCTTC
CDR3 protein: CASSLGRANEQFF

D gene: .
J gene: TRBJ1-2
V gene: TRBV4-3
clone size: .
CDR3 DNA: TGCGCCAGCAGCCAAAGCACAGCTTCCGATGGCTACACCTTC
CDR3 protein: CASSQSTASDGYTF

D gene: .
J gene: TRBJ1-2
V gene: TRBV6-6
clone size: .
CDR3 DNA: TGTGCCAACGGCTGGGTAGGACAGCGACTCTATGGCTACACCTTC
CDR3 protein: CANGWVGQRLYGYTF

D gene: .
J gene: TRBJ1-3
V gene: TRBV4-1
clone size: .
CDR3 DNA: TGCGCCAGCAGCCAAGGTAACAGCTACTCTGGAAACACCATATATTTT
CDR3 protein: CASSQGNSYSGNTIYF

D gene: .
J gene: TRBJ2-1
V gene: TRBV2
clone size: .
CDR3 DNA: TGTGCCAGCAGATATTCTAATGAGCAGTTCTTC
CDR3 protein: CASRYSNEQFF

D gene: .
J gene: TRBJ1-2
V gene: TRBV7-2
clone size: .
CDR3 DNA: TGTGCCAGCAGCTTAGCGCCACTTCAGGGCTATGGCTACACCTTC
CDR3 protein: CASSLAPLQGYGYTF

D gene: TRBD2
J gene: TRBJ2-3
V gene: TRBV5-1
clone size: .
CDR3 DNA: TGCGCCAGCAGCCCCACCTCTCCTCCTAGCGGGGGCCGTTACCCATTT
CDR3 protein: CASSPTSPPSGGRYPF